A selection of T cell receptor beta chains follows, all from one sample in a study of T cells in Graves' hyperthyroidism and ophthalmopathy. TCRdb reprocessed the multiplex PCR reads via MiXCR and lists one record per CDR3 protein. The data contain some 300,000 distinct CDR3 sequences, roughly 14% of them seen just once; the ten biggest clones take up more than 7.5%. The specimen sequenced was blood. The receptor set was obtained from a woman aged 25 to 39 with Graves' hyperthyroidism that later progressed to Graves' ophthalmopathy. Both conserved end residues are part of each CDR3. The D gene is left open where the match is weak. Clone sizes are given selectively: once, few, many, or a class where the clone is expanded.

clone_size,v_call,d_call,j_call,cdr3_nt,cdr3_aa
.,TRBV5-1,.,TRBJ1-4,TGCGCCAGCCCGCCGGGTGCAACTAATGAAAAACTGTTTTTT,CASPPGATNEKLFF
many,TRBV25-1,.,TRBJ2-7,TGTGCCAGCAGTGGAGGACAGAAGCGGGTATACTACGAGCAGTACTTC,CASSGGQKRVYYEQYF
.,TRBV4-3,TRBD1,TRBJ2-7,TGCGCCAGCAGCCAGGGGACAGGGGATACCTACGAGCAGTACTTC,CASSQGTGDTYEQYF
many,TRBV29-1,.,TRBJ1-4,TGCAGCGTTCTCCCCACAGCTTCTAATGAAAAACTGTTTTTT,CSVLPTASNEKLFF
few,TRBV19,TRBD2,TRBJ2-3,TGTGCCAGGCGACTAGCGGGAGTCACAGATACGCAGTATTTT,CARRLAGVTDTQYF
.,TRBV11-2,.,TRBJ2-4,TGTGCCAGCTCACCACCGGTCGTAAGCGGGACAGACCTCTTCGTAGCCAAAAACATTCAGTACTTC,CASSPPVVSGTDLFVAKNIQYF
many,TRBV4-3,.,TRBJ2-5,TGCGCCAGCAGCCAAGATGGGGCAGGGGGGGCAGAGACCCAGTACTTC,CASSQDGAGGAETQYF
.,TRBV7-9,.,TRBJ2-5,TGTGCCAGCAGCTTCATGGTTGCCCAAGAGACCCAGTACTTC,CASSFMVAQETQYF
.,TRBV11-2,.,TRBJ1-4,TGTGCCAGCAGCTTAGTAAGTGTGAGGGAAGATGAAAAACTGTTTTTT,CASSLVSVREDEKLFF
.,TRBV27,.,TRBJ1-5,TGTGCCAGTCGGGGGGTGGGCTTCAGCAATCAGCCCCAGCATTTT,CASRGVGFSNQPQHF
.,TRBV5-1,TRBD1,TRBJ2-3,TGCGCCAGCAGCTTGGCACAGGGGGCAGATACGCAGTATTTT,CASSLAQGADTQYF
many,TRBV7-6,.,TRBJ2-2,TGTGCCAGCAGCTTATTACCCGCGAACACCGGGGAGCTGTTTTTT,CASSLLPANTGELFF
many,TRBV29-1,TRBD1,TRBJ1-1,TGCAGCTCAACCGGGACAGGGGGTGCTATGAACACTGAAGCTTTCTTT,CSSTGTGGAMNTEAFF
.,TRBV28,.,TRBJ2-1,TGTGCCAGCAGCCCACCAGGGAGCAGGCCTAACAATGAGCAGTTCTTC,CASSPPGSRPNNEQFF
.,TRBV15,.,TRBJ2-5,TGTGCCACGAGTCGGGACACAAAAGAGACCCAGTACTTC,CATSRDTKETQYF
many,TRBV20-1,.,TRBJ1-1,TGCAGTGGCAGCATGAACACTGAAGCTTTCTTT,CSGSMNTEAFF
many,TRBV28,.,TRBJ2-7,TGTGCCAGTAACTATCGGGACTCCTCCTACGAGCAGTACTTC,CASNYRDSSYEQYF
many,TRBV5-5,.,TRBJ2-3,TGTGCCAGCAGGTACAGCGGCTATAGCACAGATACGCAGTATTTT,CASRYSGYSTDTQYF
many,TRBV20-1,TRBD2,TRBJ2-1,TGCAGTGCTAGAGATAGCAGGGGCCGGGGGGGAAATGAGCAGTTCTTC,CSARDSRGRGGNEQFF
.,TRBV24-1,.,TRBJ2-1,TGTGCCACCAGTGATTTCCGGGCGCCCCACGCTTCCCCTAGGAGCTCCTACAATGAGCAGTTCTTC,CATSDFRAPHASPRSSYNEQFF
.,TRBV15,.,TRBJ2-2,TGTGCCACCAGCAGAGCTGGGGGGCGAGGGACCGGGGAGCTGTTTTTT,CATSRAGGRGTGELFF
many,TRBV10-3,.,TRBJ1-6,TGTGCCATCAGGGGGTCACAGAGCTCCTATAATTCACCCCTCCACTTT,CAIRGSQSSYNSPLHF
few,TRBV12-3/TRBV12-4,.,TRBJ2-1,TGTGCCAGCACCCTGAATCCTTACAATGAGCAGTTCTTC,CASTLNPYNEQFF
many,TRBV28,.,TRBJ1-2,TGTGCCAGCAGTCTCCGCGGGTTAAACTATGGCTACACCTTC,CASSLRGLNYGYTF
many,TRBV12-3/TRBV12-4,TRBD2,TRBJ2-1,TGTGCCAGCAGCCCTCCGGACACCTGGACTAGCGGGAGCTATGAGCAGTTCTTC,CASSPPDTWTSGSYEQFF
few,TRBV20-1,.,TRBJ1-5,TGCAGTGCTAGAGACCGCGGGGGGGATCAGCCCCAGCATTTT,CSARDRGGDQPQHF
.,TRBV18,.,TRBJ2-1,TGTGCCAGCTCACCTGAGGGTTTTAAGGGCAGGCAGTTCTTC,CASSPEGFKGRQFF
few,TRBV6-2/TRBV6-3,.,TRBJ2-3,TGTGCCAGCAGTTACTGGCTAGAACTTGTAGCAGATACGCAGTATTTT,CASSYWLELVADTQYF
many,TRBV5-1,TRBD1,TRBJ2-1,TGCGCCAGCAGCGTGAGAGGGACAGGATCCAATGAGCAGTTCTTC,CASSVRGTGSNEQFF
.,TRBV6-1,.,TRBJ2-5,TGTGCCAGCGGGGGATACCAAGAGACCCAGTACTTC,CASGGYQETQYF
once,TRBV19,TRBD2,TRBJ2-7,TGTGCCAGTAGTACCCATAGCGGGGAGACCTCCTACGAGCAGTACTTC,CASSTHSGETSYEQYF
.,TRBV18,TRBD1,TRBJ1-2,TGTGCCAGCTCACCACGGACAGGGGGGGACTATGGCTACACCTTC,CASSPRTGGDYGYTF
many,TRBV7-9,.,TRBJ2-3,TGTGCCAGCAGCTTAATACTCGATACGCAGTATTTT,CASSLILDTQYF
.,TRBV6-1,.,TRBJ2-7,TGTGCCACCTCTCTAAGGTACGAGCAGTACTTC,CATSLRYEQYF
few,TRBV7-9,.,TRBJ1-2,TGTGCCAGCGGACGTGAGCAGGGGTATGGCTACACCTTC,CASGREQGYGYTF
many,TRBV12-3/TRBV12-4,TRBD1,TRBJ2-1,TGTGCCAGCACTACCGGACAGGGTAATTATGGTGAGCAGTTCTTC,CASTTGQGNYGEQFF
many,TRBV6-9,.,TRBJ1-5,TGTGCCAGCAGTTATCTGGCAGGGATAGATCAGCCCCAGCATTTT,CASSYLAGIDQPQHF
.,TRBV18,.,TRBJ1-2,TGTGCCAGCTCACCATCCCCAGGGCTCGGCTACACCTTC,CASSPSPGLGYTF
.,TRBV2,.,TRBJ1-6,TGTGCCAGCTCACCGGCCGGGAAAGGGAATTCACCCCTCCACTTT,CASSPAGKGNSPLHF
.,TRBV4-2,.,TRBJ2-2,TGTGCCAGCAGCCGTGCAGCTAACACCGGGGAGCTGTTTTTT,CASSRAANTGELFF
few,TRBV19,TRBD2,TRBJ2-1,TGTGCCAGTAGCCCGAAGCTAGCGGGAAGGGGGATTGAGCAGTTCTTC,CASSPKLAGRGIEQFF
many,TRBV6-1,TRBD2,TRBJ2-1,TGTGCCAGCAGGGCTGCGGGACTAGCGGATCGGTGGGCCTACAATGAGCAGTTCTTC,CASRAAGLADRWAYNEQFF
many,TRBV5-1,TRBD2,TRBJ2-7,TGCGCCAGCAGCCCCCTGGGTTTTAGCGGGAGTGATCACGAGCAGTACTTC,CASSPLGFSGSDHEQYF